This T cell receptor (beta chain) was captured in a study of sequential checkpoint blockade in melanoma. Study context: After both sequences, patients received maintenance nivolumab.

TCRdb's table, derived via immunoSEQ multiplex PCR, lists solely in-frame clones and lacks some. This sample has under 25,000 clones, with about 80% found just once. Germline assignment: CDR1 MNHEY and CDR2 SMNVEV (reference sequence). CDR3 length equals 16 residues. J lost 6 bases, V lost 4 bases, and 10 bases had no gene match. Sample treatment: randomized to nivolumab then ipilimumab (arm A) or the reverse (arm B). Patients had received no earlier DNA-damaging chemotherapy. Sorted cells were live CD3+CD8+, lacking CD19 and CD56, from PBMCs. Material: CD8+ T cells sorted from blood (inferred from file names), obtained from a patient given nivolumab and ipilimumab in sequence. The receptor's source is a human donor with melanoma. The chain links TRBV27 to TRBJ2-7, with 12 nucleotides matching TRBD2. The CDR3 spells CASSSLLAGGPREQYF. The CDR3 nucleotides read TGTGCCAGCAGTTCCCTTCTAGCGGGGGGGCCGCGCGAGCAGTACTTC.